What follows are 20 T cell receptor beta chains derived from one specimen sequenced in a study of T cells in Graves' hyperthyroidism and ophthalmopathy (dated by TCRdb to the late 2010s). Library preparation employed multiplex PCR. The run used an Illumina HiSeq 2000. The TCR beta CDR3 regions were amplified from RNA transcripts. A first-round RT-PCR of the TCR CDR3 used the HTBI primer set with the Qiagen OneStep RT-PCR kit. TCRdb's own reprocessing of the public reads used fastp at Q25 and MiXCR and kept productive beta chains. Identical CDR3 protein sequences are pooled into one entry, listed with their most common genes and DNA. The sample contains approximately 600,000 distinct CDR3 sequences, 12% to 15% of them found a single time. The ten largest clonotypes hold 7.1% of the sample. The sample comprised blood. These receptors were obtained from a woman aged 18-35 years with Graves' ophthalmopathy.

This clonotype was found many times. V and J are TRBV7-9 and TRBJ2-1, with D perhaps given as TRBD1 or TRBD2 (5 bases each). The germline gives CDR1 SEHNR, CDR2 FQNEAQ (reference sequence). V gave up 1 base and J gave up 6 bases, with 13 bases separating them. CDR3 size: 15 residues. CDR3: CASSLVALRGNEQFF. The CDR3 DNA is TGTGCCAGCAGCTTAGTCGCATTGAGGGGCAATGAGCAGTTCTTC.

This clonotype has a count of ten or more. The CDR3 reads CASSTIGQGTGELFF. The CDR3 region has the DNA TGTGCCAGCAGTACCATCGGACAGGGCACCGGGGAGCTGTTTTTT. The rearrangement uses TRBV6-1 and TRBJ2-2; 8 bases are shared with TRBD1. V lost 5 bases to trimming and J lost 4 bases; unmatched junction nucleotides: 6. Germline assignment: CDR1 MNHNS and CDR2 SASEGT. The CDR3 loop spans 15 amino acids.

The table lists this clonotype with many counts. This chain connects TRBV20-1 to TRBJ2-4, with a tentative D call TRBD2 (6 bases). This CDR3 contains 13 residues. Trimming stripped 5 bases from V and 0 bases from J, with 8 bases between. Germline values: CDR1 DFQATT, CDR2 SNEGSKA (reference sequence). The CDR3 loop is CSAGGVAKNIQYF. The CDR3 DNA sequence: TGCAGTGCTGGCGGGGTAGCCAAAAACATTCAGTACTTC.

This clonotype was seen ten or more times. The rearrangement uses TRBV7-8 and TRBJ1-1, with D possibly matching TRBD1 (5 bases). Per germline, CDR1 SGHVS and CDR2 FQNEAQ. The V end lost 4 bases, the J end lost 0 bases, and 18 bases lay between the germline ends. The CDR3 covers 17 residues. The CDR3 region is CASSSLPPRDLNTEAFF. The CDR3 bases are TGTGCCAGCAGCTCTCTCCCACCCAGGGACCTGAACACTGAAGCTTTCTTT.

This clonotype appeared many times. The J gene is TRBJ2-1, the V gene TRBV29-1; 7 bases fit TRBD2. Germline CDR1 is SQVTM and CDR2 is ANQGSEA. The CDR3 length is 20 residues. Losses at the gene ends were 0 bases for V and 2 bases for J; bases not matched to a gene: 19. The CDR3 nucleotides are TGCAGCGTTGAAGATCTAATAGCGGGCCCCGTCTCCGCCCCCTACAATGAGCAGTTCTTC. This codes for CSVEDLIAGPVSAPYNEQFF.

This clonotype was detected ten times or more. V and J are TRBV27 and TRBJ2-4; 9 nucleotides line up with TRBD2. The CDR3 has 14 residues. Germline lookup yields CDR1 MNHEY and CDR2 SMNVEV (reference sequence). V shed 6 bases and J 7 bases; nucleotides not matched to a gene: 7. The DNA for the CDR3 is TGTGCCAGCAGCCCCCTTGCGGGGGGGAACATTCAGTACTTC. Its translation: CASSPLAGGNIQYF.

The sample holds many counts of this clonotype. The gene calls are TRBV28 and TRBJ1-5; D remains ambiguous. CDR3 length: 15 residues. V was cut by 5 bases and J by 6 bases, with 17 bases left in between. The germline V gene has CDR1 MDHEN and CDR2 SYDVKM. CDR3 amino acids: CASSELWGAVQPQHF. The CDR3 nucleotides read TGTGCCAGCAGTGAGCTTTGGGGTGCGGTTCAGCCCCAGCATTTT.

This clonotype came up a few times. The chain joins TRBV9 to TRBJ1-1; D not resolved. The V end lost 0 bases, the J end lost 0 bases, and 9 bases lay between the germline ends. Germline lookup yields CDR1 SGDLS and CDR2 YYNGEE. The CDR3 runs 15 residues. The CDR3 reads CASSVVLGLNTEAFF. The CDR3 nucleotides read TGTGCCAGCAGCGTAGTCCTGGGTTTGAACACTGAAGCTTTCTTT.

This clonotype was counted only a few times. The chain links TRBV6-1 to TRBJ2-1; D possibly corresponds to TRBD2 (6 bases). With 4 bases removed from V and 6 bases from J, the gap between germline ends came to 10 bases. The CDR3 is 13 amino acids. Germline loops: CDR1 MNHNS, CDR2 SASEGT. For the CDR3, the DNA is TGTGCCAGCAGTGTACTTAGCGGCAATGAGCAGTTCTTC. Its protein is CASSVLSGNEQFF.

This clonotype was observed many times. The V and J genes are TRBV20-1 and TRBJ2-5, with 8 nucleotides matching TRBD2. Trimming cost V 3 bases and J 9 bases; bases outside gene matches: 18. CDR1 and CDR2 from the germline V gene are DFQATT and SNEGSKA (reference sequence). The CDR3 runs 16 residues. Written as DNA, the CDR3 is TGCAGTGCTAGCGACCCGGAGCGGGGGTTGAATGGGGCCCAGTACTTC. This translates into CSASDPERGLNGAQYF.

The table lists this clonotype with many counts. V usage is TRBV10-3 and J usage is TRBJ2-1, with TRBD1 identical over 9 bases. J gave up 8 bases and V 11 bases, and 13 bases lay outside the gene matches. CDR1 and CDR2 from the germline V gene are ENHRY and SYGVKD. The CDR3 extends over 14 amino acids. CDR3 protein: CAVEPGQGRDEQFF. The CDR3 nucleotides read TGTGCCGTCGAACCGGGACAGGGTCGCGATGAGCAGTTCTTC.

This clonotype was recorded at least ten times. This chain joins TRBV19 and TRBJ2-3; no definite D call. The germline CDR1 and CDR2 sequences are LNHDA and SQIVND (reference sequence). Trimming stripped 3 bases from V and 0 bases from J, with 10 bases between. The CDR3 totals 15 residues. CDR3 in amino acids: CASSISAVSTDTQYF. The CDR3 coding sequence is TGTGCCAGTAGTATTTCGGCGGTAAGCACAGATACGCAGTATTTT.

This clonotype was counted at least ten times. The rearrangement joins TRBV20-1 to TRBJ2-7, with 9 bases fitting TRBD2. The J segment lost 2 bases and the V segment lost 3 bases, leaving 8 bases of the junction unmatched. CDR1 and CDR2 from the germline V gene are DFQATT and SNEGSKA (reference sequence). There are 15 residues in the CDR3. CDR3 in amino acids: CSASPQAGGAYEQYF. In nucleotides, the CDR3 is TGCAGTGCTAGCCCCCAGGCGGGAGGGGCCTACGAGCAGTACTTC.

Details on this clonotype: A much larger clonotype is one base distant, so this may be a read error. CDR3 nucleotides: TGTGTCAGCTCACCACCGATCGAGGAGACCCAGTACTTC. Amino acid sequence: CVSSPPIEETQYF. The V and J genes are TRBV18 and TRBJ2-5, with D hard to call. CDR3 size: 13 residues. The V gene's germline CDR1 is KGHSH and CDR2 LQKENI.

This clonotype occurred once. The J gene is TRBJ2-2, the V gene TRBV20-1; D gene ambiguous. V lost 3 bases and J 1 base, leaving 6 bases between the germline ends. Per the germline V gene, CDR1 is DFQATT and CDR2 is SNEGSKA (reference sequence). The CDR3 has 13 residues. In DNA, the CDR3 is TGCAGTGCTAGCGCCAGGAACACCGGGGAGCTGTTTTTT. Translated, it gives CSASARNTGELFF.

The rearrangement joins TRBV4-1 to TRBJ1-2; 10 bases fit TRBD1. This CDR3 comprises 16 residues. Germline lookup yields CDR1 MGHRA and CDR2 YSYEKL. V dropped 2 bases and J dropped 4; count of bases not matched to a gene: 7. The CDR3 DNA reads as TGCGCCAGCAGCCAATCGACAGGGGGCCCTTTCTATGGCTACACCTTC. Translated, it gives CASSQSTGGPFYGYTF.

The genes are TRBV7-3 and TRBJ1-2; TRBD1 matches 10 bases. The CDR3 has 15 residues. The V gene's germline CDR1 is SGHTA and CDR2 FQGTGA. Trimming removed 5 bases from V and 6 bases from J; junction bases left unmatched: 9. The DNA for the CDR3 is TGTGCCAGCAGCCGGGGACAGGGGAACTTTAATGGCTACACCTTC. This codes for CASSRGQGNFNGYTF.

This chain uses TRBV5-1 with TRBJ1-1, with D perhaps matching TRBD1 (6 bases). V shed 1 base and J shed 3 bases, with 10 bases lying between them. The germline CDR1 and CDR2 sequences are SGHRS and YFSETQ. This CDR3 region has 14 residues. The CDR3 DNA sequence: TGCGCCAGCAGCTTGACAGGGATGGACACTGAAGCTTTCTTT. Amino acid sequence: CASSLTGMDTEAFF.

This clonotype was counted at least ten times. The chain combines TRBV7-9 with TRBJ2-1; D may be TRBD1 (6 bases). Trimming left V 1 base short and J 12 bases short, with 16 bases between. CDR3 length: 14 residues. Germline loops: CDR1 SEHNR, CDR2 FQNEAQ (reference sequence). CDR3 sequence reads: CASSLVGWGHGQFF. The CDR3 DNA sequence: TGTGCCAGCAGCTTAGTTGGCTGGGGGCATGGGCAGTTCTTC. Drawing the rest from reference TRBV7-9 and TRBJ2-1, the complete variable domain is DTGVSQNPRHKITKRGQNVTFRCDPISEHNRLYWYRQTLGQGPEFLTYFQNEAQLEKSRLLSDRFSAERPKGSFSTLEIQRTEQGDSAMYLCASSLVGWGHGQFFGPGTRLTVL.

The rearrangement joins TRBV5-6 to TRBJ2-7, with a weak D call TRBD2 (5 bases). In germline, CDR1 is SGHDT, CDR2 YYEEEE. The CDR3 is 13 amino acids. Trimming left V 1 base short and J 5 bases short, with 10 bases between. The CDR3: CASSLSGIDEQYF. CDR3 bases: TGTGCCAGCAGCTTGTCGGGGATCGACGAGCAGTACTTC.